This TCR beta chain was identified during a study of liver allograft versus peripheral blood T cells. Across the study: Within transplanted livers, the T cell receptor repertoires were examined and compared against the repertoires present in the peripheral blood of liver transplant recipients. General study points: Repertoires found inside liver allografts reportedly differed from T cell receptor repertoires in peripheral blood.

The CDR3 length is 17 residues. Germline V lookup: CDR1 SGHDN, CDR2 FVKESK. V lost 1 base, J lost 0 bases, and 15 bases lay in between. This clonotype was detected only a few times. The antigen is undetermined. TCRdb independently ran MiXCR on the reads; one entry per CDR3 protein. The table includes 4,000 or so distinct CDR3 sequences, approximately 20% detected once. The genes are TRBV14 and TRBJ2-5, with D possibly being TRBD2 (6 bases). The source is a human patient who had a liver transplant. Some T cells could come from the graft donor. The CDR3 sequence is CASSQAGIAAYQETQYF. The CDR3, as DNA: TGTGCCAGCAGCCAAGCGGGGATAGCGGCTTACCAAGAGACCCAGTACTTC.